The 29 T cell receptor beta chains in this list originate from one sample, sequenced in a study of blood T cell repertoires in COVID-19. The table came from immunoSEQ multiplex PCR; TCRdb's copy has only in-frame clones and leaves some out. The sample gives some 87,000 clones, 81% of which show up once; approximately 25% is in the top ten. The specimen sequenced was peripheral blood. Receptors were obtained from a man aged 80 or over with active or convalescent COVID-19.

The chain joins TRBV14 to TRBJ2-6; possibly TRBD2 for D (7 bases). The length of the CDR3 is 16 residues. The germline gives CDR1 SGHDN, CDR2 FVKESK. Trimming cost V 1 base and J 4 bases, with 11 bases left between them. In DNA, the CDR3 is TGTGCCAGCAGCCAAGCGCGGGGGCTCGGGGCCAACGTCCTGACTTTC. Protein sequence: CASSQARGLGANVLTF.

This clone showed up just a few times. This sequence joins TRBV5-6 and TRBJ2-7; TRBD2 might be the D (5 bases). There are 13 residues in the CDR3. Germline CDR1 SGHDT, CDR2 YYEEEE. The V gene lost 2 bases and the J gene lost 4 bases, with 10 bases spanning the gap. CDR3 protein: CASSFSRGYEQYF. In nucleotides, the CDR3 is TGTGCCAGCAGCTTCTCTCGGGGTTACGAGCAGTACTTC.

This chain joins TRBV30 and TRBJ2-2, with D possibly being TRBD2 (5 bases). Looked up from germline, CDR1 is GTSNPN and CDR2 is SVGIG (reference sequence). The CDR3 has 17 residues. Trimming removed 2 bases from V and 0 bases from J, with 16 bases in between. The CDR3 DNA sequence: TGTGCCTGGAGTTCGGGGAACTACTATTCGAACACCGGGGAGCTGTTTTTT. It codes for CAWSSGNYYSNTGELFF.

The chain is built from TRBV5-1 and TRBJ1-2, with 9 bases aligning to TRBD1. The CDR3 sequence is 17 residues long. CDR1 SGHRS and CDR2 YFSETQ come from the germline V gene. J lost 7 bases, V lost 4 bases, and 17 bases had no gene match. In nucleotides, the CDR3 is TGCGCCAGCAGCACCCGGACAGGGGCGCGAAGTTTGGGTGGCTACACCTTC. Protein sequence: CASSTRTGARSLGGYTF. The full variable domain, rest sourced from reference TRBV5-1 and TRBJ1-2, is KAGVTQTPRYLIKTRGQQVTLSCSPISGHRSVSWYQQTPGQGLQFLFEYFSETQRNKGNFPGRFSGRQFSNSRSEMNVSTLELGDSALYLCASSTRTGARSLGGYTFGSGTRLTVV.

A few counts support this clone. The chain combines TRBV6-5 with TRBJ1-5; 9 bases are shared with TRBD1. The CDR3 runs 14 residues. Looked up from germline, CDR1 is MNHEY and CDR2 is SVGAGI. After removal of 6 bases from V and 6 bases from J, the junction contained 6 bases not matched to a gene. CDR3 nucleotide sequence: TGTGCCAGCAGGCCCACAGGGGGCGGTCAGCCCCAGCATTTT. Encoded protein: CASRPTGGGQPQHF.

The chain has TRBV12-3 or TRBV12-4 and TRBJ2-5, with a possible D match to TRBD2 (6 bases). This CDR3 spans 13 amino acids. V gave up 1 base and J gave up 3 bases, with 6 bases separating them. Here the CDR3 reads CASSLGGKETQYF. CDR3 in DNA: TGTGCCAGCAGTTTAGGCGGGAAAGAGACCCAGTACTTC.

The DNA for the CDR3 is TGTGCCAGCAGCCCCCTGGGACAGGGTAGCACCGGGGAGCTGTTTTTT. Amino acid sequence: CASSPLGQGSTGELFF. This chain joins TRBV5-4 and TRBJ2-2; TRBD1 aligns across 9 bases. Germline lookup yields CDR1 SGHNT and CDR2 YYREEE (reference sequence). Unmatched junction bases numbered 8, after V lost 4 bases and J lost 4 bases. This CDR3 region has 16 residues.

This clone has only one observation. The chain carries TRBV9 and TRBJ1-3; TRBD1 agrees at 7 bases. Trimming removed 4 bases from V and 0 bases from J; junction bases left unmatched: 10. CDR3 length: 17 amino acids. Looked up from germline, CDR1 is SGDLS and CDR2 is YYNGEE. The DNA for the CDR3 is TGTGCCAGCAGCCTGTACCGGGACAGCGACTCTGGAAACACCATATATTTT. Translating it yields CASSLYRDSDSGNTIYF.

J is TRBJ1-6 and V is TRBV30; D remains unclear. The CDR3 is 14 amino acids. V was cut by 5 bases and J by 0 bases, with 8 bases left in between. CDR1 is GTSNPN and CDR2 is SVGIG in the germline V gene (reference sequence). The CDR3 DNA reads as TGTGCCTGGGCATCGAGCTCCTATAATTCACCCCTCCACTTT. This gives the protein CAWASSSYNSPLHF.

The gene calls are TRBV10-2 and TRBJ2-5; no firm D call. This CDR3 is 13 amino acids long. The V gene's germline CDR1 is WSHSY and CDR2 SAAADI. Trimming pared 3 bases from V and 5 bases from J, leaving 10 bases between. This chain's CDR3 is CASSDGARETQYF. CDR3 in DNA: TGCGCCAGCAGTGACGGAGCACGGGAGACCCAGTACTTC.

This clone was seen only a few times. The V call is TRBV5-4, the J call TRBJ2-1, with 10 bases aligning to TRBD2. CDR1 SGHNT and CDR2 YYREEE come from the germline V gene (reference sequence). V was pared by 4 bases and J by 6 bases, with 10 bases of the junction left unmatched. The CDR3 sequence is 16 residues long. The CDR3 DNA reads as TGTGCCAGCAGCCCCGAGCCAGCGGGGGGGTTCAATGAGCAGTTCTTC. Amino acid sequence: CASSPEPAGGFNEQFF.

The V and J genes are TRBV18 and TRBJ1-1, with D unresolved. The V and J ends lost 2 bases and 0 bases respectively, with 7 bases between them. The CDR3 sequence is 14 residues long. Germline V gene sequence: CDR1 KGHSH, CDR2 LQKENI. CDR3 coding DNA: TGTGCCAGCTCACCATACGGGGTGAACACTGAAGCTTTCTTT. This gives the protein CASSPYGVNTEAFF. Full variable domain (remainder filled in from reference TRBV18 and TRBJ1-1): NAGVMQNPRHLVRRRGQEARLRCSPMKGHSHVYWYRQLPEEGLKFMVYLQKENIIDESGMPKERFSAEFPKEGPSILRIQQVVRGDSAAYFCASSPYGVNTEAFFGQGTRLTVV.

CDR3 amino acids: CASSTGSVEAFF. As DNA, the CDR3 is TGTGCCAGCAGCACAGGGTCGGTTGAAGCTTTCTTT. The rearrangement uses TRBV28 and TRBJ1-1, with D possibly being TRBD1 (6 bases). V dropped 6 bases and J dropped 7 bases, with 12 bases sitting between them. Germline V CDR1 and CDR2: MDHEN, SYDVKM. This CDR3 contains 12 residues.

The chain combines TRBV4-2 with TRBJ2-5; D gene uncertain. V lost 0 bases to trimming and J lost 5 bases, with 13 bases between them. This CDR3 has 15 amino acids. In germline, CDR1 is LGHNA, CDR2 YNFKEQ. The chain's CDR3 is CASSQDGSEEETQYF. The CDR3 nucleotides are TGTGCCAGCAGCCAAGACGGTAGTGAGGAGGAGACCCAGTACTTC.

CDR3 nucleotide sequence: TGTGCCAGTAGTATGCTACAAGAGACCCAGTACTTC. Its protein product is CASSMLQETQYF. The rearrangement uses TRBV19 and TRBJ2-5; D remains unclear. CDR1 LNHDA and CDR2 SQIVND come from the germline V gene (reference sequence). The ends were cut back, 3 bases at V and 2 bases at J, with 4 bases in the middle. The CDR3 sequence is 12 residues long.

V and J are TRBV18 and TRBJ2-7; 14 nucleotides match TRBD2. V lost 4 bases and J lost 0; bases outside the gene matches: 8. The germline gives CDR1 KGHSH, CDR2 LQKENI. The CDR3 covers 18 residues. The DNA of the CDR3 is TGTGCCAGCTCACTTAAGGGACTAGCGGGGGTTGCCTCCTACGAGCAGTACTTC. It is translated as CASSLKGLAGVASYEQYF.

The chain recombines TRBV10-3 with TRBJ2-1, with TRBD2 identical over 8 bases. J gave up 4 bases and V 5 bases, and 7 bases lay outside the gene matches. Germline assignment: CDR1 ENHRY and CDR2 SYGVKD. This CDR3 comprises 15 residues. The CDR3 loop is CAISSPAGAYNEQFF. The DNA for the CDR3 is TGTGCCATCAGTTCGCCAGCGGGGGCTTACAATGAGCAGTTCTTC.

Written as DNA, the CDR3 is TGTGCTAGTGGTTCCCCCGGGTTAGCACCAGATACGCAGTATTTT. Translating it yields CASGSPGLAPDTQYF. The V gene is TRBV12-5, the J gene TRBJ2-3, with D uncertain. The CDR3 totals 15 residues. Trimming pared 4 bases from V and 4 bases from J, leaving 15 bases between. Germline lookup yields CDR1 LGHNT and CDR2 FRNRAP.

The rearrangement links TRBV7-5 to TRBJ1-5; the table gives TRBD1 as D, unverified against the DNA. TRBV7-5 is listed as a pseudogene. The CDR3 sequence is 18 residues long. CDR3 nucleotide sequence: TGTGCCAGAAGCTTCAGGGGACAGAGATCGTATAGCAATCAGCCCCAGCATTTT. This sequence encodes CARSFRGQRSYSNQPQHF.

This chain uses TRBV2 with TRBJ1-2; 7 bases are shared with TRBD1. V lost 5 bases and J lost 4; bases outside the gene matches: 4. CDR1 and CDR2 (germline): SNHLY, FYNNEI. This CDR3 contains 13 residues. The CDR3 region is CASSPTGSYGYTF. The CDR3 DNA sequence: TGTGCCAGCAGTCCGACAGGGAGCTATGGCTACACCTTC.

This clone was counted a few times. The V and J genes are TRBV4-1 and TRBJ1-5; D is possibly TRBD1 (5 bases). Germline V lookup: CDR1 MGHRA, CDR2 YSYEKL. The CDR3 consists of 18 residues. Trimming removed 6 bases from V and 6 bases from J, with 27 bases in between. In nucleotides, the CDR3 is TGCGCCAGCAGTCCTGATCCTCGCACAGGTCACCGAGTTCAGCCCCAGCATTTT. Translated, it gives CASSPDPRTGHRVQPQHF.

J is TRBJ2-1 and V is TRBV18; possibly TRBD2 for D (7 bases). V was clipped by 2 bases and J by 6 bases, with 17 bases between them. The CDR3 contains 16 residues. Looked up from germline, CDR1 is KGHSH and CDR2 is LQKENI. The CDR3 coding sequence is TGTGCCAGCTCACCAAGGGGGGGGACGATTGGCAATGAGCAGTTCTTC. Residues: CASSPRGGTIGNEQFF. The variable domain in full, with the rest retrieved from reference TRBV18 and TRBJ2-1, is NAGVMQNPRHLVRRRGQEARLRCSPMKGHSHVYWYRQLPEEGLKFMVYLQKENIIDESGMPKERFSAEFPKEGPSILRIQQVVRGDSAAYFCASSPRGGTIGNEQFFGPGTRLTVL.

This sequence joins TRBV13 and TRBJ2-7, with 12 bases identical to TRBD2. The CDR3 sequence is 17 residues long. Per the germline V gene, CDR1 is PRHDT and CDR2 is FYEKMQ (reference sequence). Losses at the gene ends were 4 bases for V and 5 bases for J; bases not matched to a gene: 12. The CDR3 region is CASSSSSLAGGLNEQYF. The CDR3, as DNA: TGTGCCAGCAGCTCCAGCAGCCTAGCGGGGGGGCTGAACGAGCAGTACTTC.

This chain connects TRBV19 to TRBJ2-5; 16 positions match TRBD2. With V trimmed by 5 bases and J by 5 bases, 5 bases remained unmatched. Germline V CDR1 and CDR2: LNHDA, SQIVND (reference sequence). CDR3 length equals 16 residues. The chain's CDR3 is CASSPRGLAGGETQYF. CDR3 bases: TGTGCCAGTAGTCCTAGGGGACTAGCGGGGGGGGAGACCCAGTACTTC.

This chain connects TRBV3-1 (or the pseudogene TRBV3-2) to TRBJ1-1, with D unresolved. The CDR3 totals 14 residues. The V gene's germline CDR1 is LGHDT and CDR2 YNNKEL (reference sequence). Deletions cut 2 bases from V and 0 bases from J, with 7 bases between. The CDR3 region is CASSQRYMNTEAFF. CDR3 in DNA: TGTGCCAGCAGCCAACGCTATATGAACACTGAAGCTTTCTTT.

This clone was recorded once. The chain recombines TRBV5-1 with TRBJ2-7; 7 bases map to TRBD1. CDR1 and CDR2 from the germline V gene are SGHRS and YFSETQ. The CDR3 length is 15 residues. Trimming took 0 bases from V and 2 from J; bases not matched to a gene: 5. CDR3 amino acids: CASSLAVGTAYEQYF. In nucleotides, the CDR3 is TGCGCCAGCAGCTTGGCCGTGGGGACAGCCTACGAGCAGTACTTC.

The chain is built from TRBV9 and TRBJ2-1; no reliable D call. The CDR3 has 15 amino acids. Per the germline V gene, CDR1 is SGDLS and CDR2 is YYNGEE. V was pared by 0 bases and J by 2 bases, with 9 bases between. CDR3 DNA: TGTGCCAGCAGCGTAGGCCCTGGAGCCTACAATGAGCAGTTCTTC. Residues: CASSVGPGAYNEQFF.

The V gene is TRBV7-3, the J gene TRBJ1-6, with D perhaps matching TRBD1 (5 bases). Per germline, CDR1 SGHTA and CDR2 FQGTGA. This CDR3 spans 15 amino acids. The germline V and J ends were trimmed by 0 bases and 8 bases, with 11 bases remaining between them. The CDR3 DNA reads as TGTGCCAGCAGCTTAACGGGAGGGGATCATTCACCCCTCCACTTT. Residues: CASSLTGGDHSPLHF.

The V and J genes are TRBV7-9 and TRBJ1-1; TRBD1 agrees at 7 bases. J gave up 1 base and V 1 base, and 0 bases lay outside the gene matches. The CDR3 contains 14 residues. Germline-derived CDR1 and CDR2 are SEHNR and FQNEAQ (reference sequence). CDR3 in amino acids: CASSLGTGNTEAFF. For the CDR3, the DNA is TGTGCCAGCAGCTTAGGGACAGGGAACACTGAAGCTTTCTTT.